The 2 T cell receptor beta chains given below trace back to one sample, sequenced in a study of blood T cell repertoires in COVID-19. Clones were read by immunoSEQ multiplex PCR, and TCRdb kept only the in-frame ones, dropping some. The sample holds over 250,000 clones, more than 75% seen once. Sequenced material: peripheral blood. These receptors all come from a woman in her thirties or forties who had recovered from COVID-19.

The rearrangement links TRBV6-2 or TRBV6-3 to TRBJ2-1; D unclear. V was clipped by 5 bases and J by 8 bases, with 19 bases between them. This CDR3 contains 15 residues. Germline CDR1 is MNHEY and CDR2 is SVGEGT. The CDR3 region is CASSVSQVRLYEQFF. CDR3 coding DNA: TGTGCCAGCAGTGTTTCCCAGGTGCGTCTTTATGAGCAGTTCTTC.

Concerning this clone itself: Other nucleotide sequences in the sample specify the same CDR3. The chain is built from TRBV3-1 (or the pseudogene TRBV3-2) and TRBJ1-2, with D uncertain. The CDR3 sequence is 13 residues long. The germline V and J ends were trimmed by 1 base and 2 bases, with 5 bases remaining between them. In germline, CDR1 is LGHDT, CDR2 YNNKEL (reference sequence). The CDR3 DNA reads as TGTGCCAGCAGCCAAGGCGGCAACTATGGCTACACCTTC. It yields the protein CASSQGGNYGYTF.